This entry describes one T cell receptor (beta chain). Only in-frame clones appear in the TCRdb table, and some are missing; sequencing was by immunoSEQ multiplex PCR. This sample has about 2.4 million clones, with around 90% found just once. The sample comes from a study of shared clonotypes between healthy human individuals. Germline V gives CDR1 MNHEY, CDR2 SVGAGI. The germline V and J ends were trimmed by 5 bases and 0 bases, with 11 bases remaining between them. This CDR3 has 14 amino acids. This clonotype was sampled from a man between 18 and 29 years old in good health. The sequencing input was naive CD4+ T cells sorted from blood. Sample subset: CD45RA+ positively selected. The gene calls are TRBV6-5 and TRBJ2-7; D not certain. CDR3 in DNA: TGTGCCAGCAGTCTGGACGGTAGCTCCTACGAGCAGTACTTC. It specifies CASSLDGSSYEQYF.